The T cell receptor (beta chain) described here comes from a study of PD-1 blockade in classical Hodgkin lymphoma. Overall study context: Nivolumab dosing for patients was 3 mg/kg, administered intravenously every 2 weeks.

Produced via immunoSEQ multiplex PCR; TCRdb's table is partial and in-frame only. This table holds approximately 52,000 clones, 86% found once. Time point denoted: cycle 4 day 1 (C4D1), after more than 5 weeks of nivolumab. Every patient relapsed after autologous stem cell transplantation, and brentuximab vedotin exposure varied. After removal of 3 bases from V and 9 bases from J, the junction contained 2 bases not matched to a gene. Germline-derived CDR1 and CDR2 are MNHNS and SASEGT. The CDR3 has 13 residues. The TCR sequence derives from a human donor with classical Hodgkin lymphoma. The genes are TRBV6-1 and TRBJ1-6, with 7 bases aligning to TRBD1. The material sequenced was peripheral blood mononuclear cells (PBMCs), taken before the fourth cycle of nivolumab. CDR3 in DNA: TGTGCCAGCAGTGAGCAGGGGGGTTCACCCCTCCACTTT. As protein: CASSEQGGSPLHF.